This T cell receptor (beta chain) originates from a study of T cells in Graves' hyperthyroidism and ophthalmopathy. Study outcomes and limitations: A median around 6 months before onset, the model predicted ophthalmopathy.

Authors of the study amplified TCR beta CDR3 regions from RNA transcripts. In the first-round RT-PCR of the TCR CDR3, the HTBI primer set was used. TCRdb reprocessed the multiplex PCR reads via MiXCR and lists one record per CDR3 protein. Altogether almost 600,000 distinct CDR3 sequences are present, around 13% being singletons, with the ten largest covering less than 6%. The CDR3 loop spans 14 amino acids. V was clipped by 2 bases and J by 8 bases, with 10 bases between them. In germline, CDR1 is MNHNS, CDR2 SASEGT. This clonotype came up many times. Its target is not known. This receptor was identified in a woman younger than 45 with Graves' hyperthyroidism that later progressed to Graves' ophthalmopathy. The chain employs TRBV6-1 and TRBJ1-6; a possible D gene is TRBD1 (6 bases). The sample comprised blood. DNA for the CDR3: TGTGCCAGCAGTGAAACAGGGCCATATTCACCCCTCCACTTT. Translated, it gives CASSETGPYSPLHF.